This T cell receptor (beta chain) was recorded in a study of T cell responses to AZD1222 COVID-19 vaccine (dated by TCRdb to the early 2020s). Looking at the study overall: Because spike-specific TCR depth and breadth did not differ between the two schedules, AZD1222 recipients who got a second dose at roughly 4 weeks were pooled with those who got a second dose at roughly 12 weeks. A total of just over 230 trial participants underwent TCR sequencing, of whom 200 to 220 had received two doses of AZD1222 and some 26 had received two doses of the MenACWY control vaccine. Trial participants were enrolled by age into subgroups of 18-55, 56-69 and 70-plus years, and around 140, 26 and 57 TCR-sequenced participants, respectively, were included in these subgroups. What the authors observed across the whole study: The 56-69-year group was small, and its depth increase did not reach significance, likely because of low power. CD4 TCRs associated with the vaccine covered the entire spike protein, and the dominant responses were in regions 160-218 and 743-854. Most participants were white British and females outnumbered males, and the authors suggested that clonal diversity may have been underestimated. Conclusions about previously exposed vaccinees were limited because only 5 or 6 AZD1222 recipients were SARS-CoV-2 seropositive at baseline. Because no day 14 peak-response samples were available, the repertoires could be characterized only after the peak T cell response. Nearly half of unique spike-specific TCRs reportedly recognized epitopes outside regions mutated in the B.1.351 and B.1.1.7 variants. Spike-specific TCR breadth and depth rose significantly after two AZD1222 doses compared with day 0 and with MenACWY recipients.

At the junction V is shortened by 6 bases and J by 1 base, with 13 bases in between. The CDR3, from cysteine to phenylalanine, totals 15 residues. The entry retains the CDR3 DNA only, 45 bases that are in frame from base 1. CDR1 and CDR2, per the germline V gene (reference sequence), are LNHDA and SQIVND. In light of the paper, this sample's time point label describes: baseline before first vaccination. Vaccinee samples were obtained from the UK trials COV001 and COV002, which included a single-blind randomized controlled phase 2/3 trial of AZD1222 (ChAdOx1 nCoV-19) in healthy adults. For TCRbeta chain sequencing, PBMC samples from trial participants were taken at day 0 and at day 28 after the second dose. The CDR3 regions of human TCRbeta chains were analyzed by immunosequencing. For the original study's pipeline: Repertoire TCRs were matched against a reference library of SARS-CoV-2-specific TCRs generated with the MIRA antigen-specificity platform. Breadth was defined as the fraction of unique TCRs that were SARS-CoV-2-associated. Depth was defined as the fraction of total T cells that were SARS-CoV-2-associated. Using the MIRA data, every spike-specific TCR was mapped to the spike region that the TCR reacted to and assigned to either a CD4 or a CD8 class. Log10-transformed breadth and depth values were compared by one-way ANOVA with Sidak's multiple comparisons tests. As stored in TCRdb, this immuneACCESS dataset retains in-frame rearrangements with V and J assigned. A fraction of the clones does not appear; measured against another copy, unresolved V genes explain less than half of the discrepancy, and the remainder lacks a known reason. The DNA gave D and trimming, while V, J and clone size come from that table. In this sample the table shows under 150,000 clones, roughly nine tenths of which occur a single time. Clones ranked in the top ten supply 2.5% to 4% of the sample.

This clone is a singleton in its sample. This receptor's antigen is unknown. No base-level quality is on record; no much larger clone is a single base apart. This sample comprised peripheral blood, obtained on day 0 of AZD1222 vaccination. This TCR came from an adult in good health. The rearrangement joined TRBV19 to TRBJ1-3; the D gene is perhaps TRBD1, from 6 matching bases. The DNA sequence is given as TGTGCCAGTAGCTCCATCAGGGGTTCTGGAAACACCATATATTTT. This translates into CASSSIRGSGNTIYF.